This T cell receptor beta chain was recorded in a study of T cells after yellow fever vaccination. This clonotype turned up a few times. TCRdb re-called the 5' RACE reads with MiXCR, one entry per CDR3 protein. The sample consists of a few hundred thousand distinct CDR3 sequences, about 7.8% of them appearing once. The receptor comes from a man aged 18 to 29 who received the YFV17D yellow fever vaccine. Specimen: PBMCs, collected about 41 days after the first yellow fever vaccination.

In nucleotides, the CDR3 is TGTGCCAGCAGCTTCGGGGAATACGAGCAGTACTTC. This encodes CASSFGEYEQYF. V is TRBV11-2 and J is TRBJ2-7, with D possibly matching TRBD2 (5 bases). Germline V CDR1 and CDR2: SGHAT, FQNNGV. Trimming stripped 3 bases from V and 4 bases from J, with 7 bases between. CDR3 length: 12 residues.